This T cell receptor beta chain was found in a study of response to subunit inactivated influenza vaccine. Overall study results and limits: Only a handful of new T cells, the authors suggested, are recruited with each seasonal influenza vaccination.

With regard to this clonotype: Antigen specificity is unknown.

TCRdb passed the RT-PCR reads through MiXCR, listing each CDR3 protein once. The sample has under 500,000 distinct CDR3 sequences, about a tenth seen once. The V end lost 1 base, the J end lost 2 bases, and 9 bases lay between the germline ends. Germline V CDR1 and CDR2: SGHDT, YYEEEE. This CDR3 contains 14 residues. Sequenced material: PBMCs from blood, taken roughly 48 days after vaccination. This TCR was sampled from a man aged 50 or older who received an inactivated influenza vaccine. J is TRBJ2-5 and V is TRBV5-6, with a possible D match to TRBD2 (5 bases). CDR3 in amino acids: CASSLLWRQETQYF. CDR3 in DNA: TGTGCCAGCAGCTTGTTGTGGAGGCAAGAGACCCAGTACTTC.